The rows below give T cell receptor beta chains drawn from one sample of a study of tumor-infiltrating lymphocytes in primary liver carcinoma. TCRdb re-analysed the multiplex PCR reads in MiXCR, keeping a single row per CDR3 protein. The data contain over 100,000 distinct CDR3 sequences, around two thirds of them seen just once; the ten biggest clones take up over 7.5%. Specimen: tumor-adjacent normal liver tissue. Receptor source: an older woman with primary liver carcinoma and hepatitis B virus infection. The CDR3 runs from the conserved cysteine through the conserved F or W. The order of the fields is V gene, CDR3 protein.

V: TRBV6-6; CDR3: CISSYGGMSDEQYF
V: TRBV7-9; CDR3: CVSRGREVSYEQYF
V: TRBV29-1; CDR3: CTVGAQPYEQYF
V: TRBV29-1; CDR3: CSVVRTGGDTEAFF
V: TRBV12-3/TRBV12-4; CDR3: CANTKGTEGTQYF
V: TRBV18; CDR3: CASSMSAGVVETQYF
V: TRBV11-2; CDR3: CASSLADRSLSGVMQHF
V: TRBV29-1; CDR3: CSVATGSASSGYTF
V: TRBV28; CDR3: CASSPTHGTDTQYF
V: TRBV29-1; CDR3: CSVEDARVSDTQYF
V: TRBV11-3; CDR3: CASSLVSGLAAYNKQFF
V: TRBV6-6; CDR3: CASSYLDEAFF
V: TRBV12-3/TRBV12-4; CDR3: CASSFKQGMAEKLFF
V: TRBV25-1; CDR3: CASSDALRNEQFF
V: TRBV28; CDR3: CASSFGGRSSYEQYF
V: TRBV6-5; CDR3: CANFRLSGSDTQYF
V: TRBV11-1; CDR3: CFSSLRQPAGESHF
V: TRBV29-1; CDR3: CSVEGDRGADTQYF
V: TRBV10-3; CDR3: CATSDQQRERDEQSF
V: TRBV12-3/TRBV12-4; CDR3: CASSLDSFFEQYF
V: TRBV11-2; CDR3: CASSSSQRVASTDTQYF
V: TRBV29-1; CDR3: CSVEGGSSADTQYF
V: TRBV28; CDR3: CASVTPTASGRAATGELLF
V: TRBV11-2; CDR3: CASSYRARGYGYTF
V: TRBV15; CDR3: CATNRRVTGQGAYGYAF
V: TRBV11-2; CDR3: CANSLLRTPYERYF
V: TRBV5-1; CDR3: CASSLEGGVNYGYTF
V: TRBV6-6; CDR3: CASSYAPTYEQYF